The next 17 T cell receptor beta chains were all read from a single sample in a study of cytomegalovirus exposure and HLA in healthy donors. This PCR relied on a set of 60 Vbeta primers and 13 Jbeta primers. The table came from immunoSEQ multiplex PCR; TCRdb's copy has only in-frame clones and leaves some out. The data show 150,000 to 200,000 clones, about four fifths seen once. Sequencing was done on a sample of PBMCs. Receptors were obtained from a woman in her fifties or sixties in good health and CMV-seronegative.

V and J are TRBV7-2 and TRBJ2-3; 8 nucleotides agree with TRBD2. The CDR3 length is 15 residues. The germline V gene encodes CDR1 SGHTA and CDR2 FQGNSA. J gave up 6 bases and V 1 base, and 6 bases lay outside the gene matches. CDR3: CASSLVGSGVDTQYF. CDR3 DNA: TGTGCCAGCAGCTTAGTGGGTAGCGGGGTGGATACGCAGTATTTT.

The CDR3 bases are TGCGCCAGCAGCTTGCACGGTTCCACAGGGACAGATACGCAGTATTTT. Translating gives CASSLHGSTGTDTQYF. The chain combines TRBV5-1 with TRBJ2-3; possibly TRBD1 for D (6 bases). The CDR3 runs to 16 residues. The germline V gene has CDR1 SGHRS and CDR2 YFSETQ. V lost 1 base and J lost 3, with 15 bases in between. Combining the CDR3 with reference TRBV5-1 and TRBJ2-3 gives the whole variable domain KAGVTQTPRYLIKTRGQQVTLSCSPISGHRSVSWYQQTPGQGLQFLFEYFSETQRNKGNFPGRFSGRQFSNSRSEMNVSTLELGDSALYLCASSLHGSTGTDTQYFGPGTRLTVL.

V is TRBV19 and J is TRBJ1-3; a possible D gene is TRBD1 (5 bases). The CDR3 totals 14 residues. V gave up 5 bases and J gave up 0 bases, with 8 bases separating them. Germline V CDR1 and CDR2: LNHDA, SQIVND (reference sequence). DNA of the CDR3: TGTGCCAGTAGTGAGGACAACTCTGGAAACACCATATATTTT. Its translation is CASSEDNSGNTIYF.

The chain is built from TRBV6-5 and TRBJ2-3; D gene uncertain. The CDR3 is 15 residues long. Between the trimmed V and J ends, which lost 6 bases and 2 bases, there was a span of 15 bases. Germline V CDR1 and CDR2: MNHEY, SVGAGI. As DNA, the CDR3 is TGTGCCAGCAGCAATAGTGGGCACAACACAGATACGCAGTATTTT. Encoded protein: CASSNSGHNTDTQYF.

CDR3 residues: CASSPRWTDQETQYF. The DNA for the CDR3 is TGTGCCAGCAGCCCCCGTTGGACAGATCAAGAGACCCAGTACTTC. The rearrangement uses TRBV11-1 and TRBJ2-5; the D gene is possibly TRBD1 (6 bases). Germline V gene data show CDR1 as SGHAT and CDR2 as FQDESV (reference sequence). This CDR3 contains 15 residues. Trimming left V 5 bases short and J 2 bases short, with 15 bases between.

This chain uses TRBV9 with TRBJ2-1; 9 bases are a match to TRBD2. CDR3 length equals 16 residues. CDR1 and CDR2 from the germline V gene are SGDLS and YYNGEE. Trimming removed 3 bases from V and 4 bases from J; junction bases left unmatched: 8. CDR3 DNA: TGTGCCAGCAGCGGTAGCGGGGGCCACCTGTACAATGAGCAGTTCTTC. The encoded protein is CASSGSGGHLYNEQFF.

V and J are TRBV4-1 and TRBJ2-5; 11 nucleotides match TRBD2. This CDR3 has 18 amino acids. CDR1 is MGHRA, CDR2 YSYEKL, per germline. Trimming cost V 2 bases and J 4 bases; bases outside gene matches: 12. The DNA of the CDR3 is TGCGCCAGCAGCCAAACGGGGGTAGCGGGGGGGCTGATAGAGACCCAGTACTTC. Translating it yields CASSQTGVAGGLIETQYF.

The V call is TRBV27, the J call TRBJ2-5; 11 positions match TRBD2. The J call may be wrong; the DNA end is better matched by TRBJ2-7. The CDR3 contains 16 residues. Germline CDR1 reads MNHEY; CDR2 reads SMNVEV (reference sequence). Here the CDR3 reads CASSPFGTSGTYEQYF. The CDR3 DNA follows: TGTGCCAGCAGTCCATTTGGGACTAGCGGTACCTACGAGCAGTACTTC.

The rearrangement joins TRBV11-1 to TRBJ2-7; TRBD1 matches 7 bases. V was pared by 1 base and J by 4 bases, with 4 bases of the junction left unmatched. CDR1 SGHAT and CDR2 FQDESV come from the germline V gene (reference sequence). CDR3 length equals 14 residues. The CDR3 DNA is TGTGCCAGCAGCTTAGAGGGGGCCACGTACGAGCAGTACTTC. This encodes CASSLEGATYEQYF.

J is TRBJ1-1 and V is TRBV19; 8 bases map to TRBD1. From germline, CDR1 is LNHDA and CDR2 SQIVND (reference sequence). V dropped 5 bases and J dropped 4; count of bases not matched to a gene: 9. The CDR3 runs 15 residues. This CDR3 is CASSDDRGGSTEAFF. In DNA form, the CDR3 reads TGTGCCAGTAGTGACGACAGGGGAGGGAGCACTGAAGCTTTCTTT. The full variable domain, completed using reference TRBV19 and TRBJ1-1, is DGGITQSPKYLFRKEGQNVTLSCEQNLNHDAMYWYRQDPGQGLRLIYYSQIVNDFQKGDIAEGYSVSREKKESFPLTVTSAQKNPTAFYLCASSDDRGGSTEAFFGQGTRLTVV.

This chain links TRBV27 with TRBJ2-7, with D maybe TRBD2 (5 bases). This CDR3 spans 15 amino acids. Germline V gives CDR1 MNHEY, CDR2 SMNVEV (reference sequence). The V and J ends lost 2 bases and 1 base respectively, with 12 bases between them. The CDR3 sequence: CASSLDRGPSYEQYF. The CDR3 nucleotides are TGTGCCAGCAGTTTAGACCGCGGGCCATCCTACGAGCAGTACTTC.

The chain couples TRBV5-8 to TRBJ1-1; D unresolved. Germline-derived CDR1 and CDR2 are SGHTS and YDEGEE. This CDR3 spans 15 amino acids. V shed 0 bases and J shed 3 bases, with 12 bases lying between them. CDR3 amino acids: CASSLAVGADTEAFF. The DNA of the CDR3 is TGTGCCAGCAGCTTGGCCGTGGGCGCAGACACTGAAGCTTTCTTT.

The chain combines TRBV2 with TRBJ2-1; D call uncertain. CDR1 SNHLY and CDR2 FYNNEI come from the germline V gene. The CDR3 has 15 amino acids. Between the trimmed V and J ends, which lost 6 bases and 0 bases, there was a span of 12 bases. Here the CDR3 DNA reads TGTGCCAGCAGCCCTACTACAAGCTCCTACAATGAGCAGTTCTTC. It yields the protein CASSPTTSSYNEQFF.

The chain joins TRBV19 to TRBJ1-2; 8 bases align to TRBD1. With V trimmed by 5 bases and J by 2 bases, 19 bases remained unmatched. Germline loops: CDR1 LNHDA, CDR2 SQIVND (reference sequence). CDR3 length: 19 amino acids. The CDR3 bases are TGTGCCAGTAGTGCCGCTTATCGGACAGGGCCGGACAACAACTATGGCTACACCTTC. Its translation is CASSAAYRTGPDNNYGYTF.

The CDR3 here is CASSFTGGNTIYF. In nucleotides, the CDR3 is TGTGCCAGCAGCTTCACGGGTGGAAACACCATATATTTT. The chain employs TRBV7-2 and TRBJ1-3, with D unresolved. The CDR3 covers 13 residues. Germline loops: CDR1 SGHTA, CDR2 FQGNSA. V was clipped by 3 bases and J by 3 bases, with 6 bases between them.

V usage is TRBV5-5 and J usage is TRBJ1-3, with D hard to call. Germline values: CDR1 SGHKS, CDR2 YYEKEE (reference sequence). Trimming left V 3 bases short and J 0 bases short, with 19 bases between. This CDR3 is 18 amino acids long. The CDR3 region has the DNA TGTGCCAGCAGCTACTTAAGACTTGCGTCGAGCTCTGGAAACACCATATATTTT. Protein sequence: CASSYLRLASSSGNTIYF.

This chain joins TRBV5-5 and TRBJ1-5; D call uncertain. V lost 0 bases and J 5 bases, leaving 12 bases between the germline ends. The CDR3 totals 15 residues. Germline loops: CDR1 SGHKS, CDR2 YYEKEE (reference sequence). As DNA, the CDR3 is TGTGCCAGCAGCTTGGGGGCCCAGGTACATCAGCCCCAGCATTTT. Protein product: CASSLGAQVHQPQHF.